Presented here are 2 T cell receptor beta chains from one specimen sequenced in a study of T cells in Graves' hyperthyroidism and ophthalmopathy. Authors of the study amplified TCR beta CDR3 regions from RNA transcripts. During a first-round RT-PCR of the TCR CDR3, the HTBI primer set was used. TCRdb reanalysed the multiplex PCR reads using MiXCR and keeps one entry per CDR3 protein. This table holds roughly 800,000 distinct CDR3 sequences, 35% to 45% found once. Input material: blood. Receptor source: a young man with Graves' hyperthyroidism.

The chain combines TRBV5-1 with TRBJ2-5; 8 bases are shared with TRBD2. Per germline, CDR1 SGHRS and CDR2 YFSETQ. This CDR3 is built from 14 residues. The V and J ends lost 4 bases and 5 bases, in that order; junction bases with no gene match: 7. The CDR3 loop is CASSIQREYETQYF. Written as DNA, the CDR3 is TGCGCCAGCAGCATTCAGCGGGAGTACGAGACCCAGTACTTC.

This clonotype came up many times. The V call is TRBV11-3, the J call TRBJ1-1; 7 positions match TRBD1. The CDR3 is made up of 14 amino acids. The V gene's germline CDR1 is SGHNT and CDR2 YENEEA. Germline trimming cut 1 base from V and 4 bases from J; bases unmatched to any gene: 3. In DNA, the CDR3 is TGTGCCAGCAGCTTAGCGGACAGGACCACTGAAGCTTTCTTT. Its protein is CASSLADRTTEAFF.